The source of this TCR beta chain is a study of blood T cell repertoires in COVID-19. The V end lost 7 bases, the J end lost 1 base, and 14 bases lay between the germline ends. The CDR3 has 14 amino acids. Germline lookup yields CDR1 SNHLY and CDR2 FYNNEI. The repertoire was sequenced with immunoSEQ multiplex PCR; TCRdb's copy has only in-frame clones and lacks some. The table lists tens of thousands of clones, 84% of them singletons. The receptor was derived from a woman between 55 and 75 years old with acute or convalescent COVID-19. The chain combines TRBV2 with TRBJ2-7; D unclear. Sample: peripheral blood. CDR3 sequence (DNA): TGTGCCAGCAACCGCGATCTTCGGTCCTACGAGCAGTACTTC. Its translation: CASNRDLRSYEQYF.